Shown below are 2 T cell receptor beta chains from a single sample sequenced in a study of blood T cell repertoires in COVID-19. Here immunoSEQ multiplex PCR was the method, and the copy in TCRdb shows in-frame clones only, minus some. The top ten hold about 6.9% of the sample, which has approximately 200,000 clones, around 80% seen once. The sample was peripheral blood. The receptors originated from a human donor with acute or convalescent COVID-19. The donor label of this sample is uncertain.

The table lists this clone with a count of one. CDR3 nucleotides: TGTGCCACCAAAAGCGGGTTGGGTGAGCAGTTCTTC. Its protein is CATKSGLGEQFF. J is TRBJ2-1 and V is TRBV6-6, with TRBD2 as a possible D gene (6 bases). Between the trimmed V and J ends, which lost 10 bases and 9 bases, there was a span of 16 bases. Germline CDR1 and CDR2: MNHNY and SVGAGI (reference sequence). This CDR3 has 12 amino acids.

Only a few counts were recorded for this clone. The CDR3 here is CASSQEAGGSSNEQFF. CDR3 DNA: TGTGCCAGCAGTCAGGAGGCGGGAGGGTCGTCCAATGAGCAGTTCTTC. The chain uses TRBV2 and TRBJ2-1, with 9 bases that match TRBD2. CDR1 and CDR2 from the germline V gene are SNHLY and FYNNEI. V trimming: 5 bases; J trimming: 6 bases; junction bases outside the gene matches: 11. This CDR3 region has 16 residues.